This TCR beta chain was observed in a study of beta chain features in type 1 diabetes listed by TCRdb under 2018. With respect to the entire study: Patients and healthy donors did not differ in mean age, gender distribution, total cell number or subset yield. A total of 100 million to 140 million sorted cells were examined across all samples, and the number of cells per subset was strongly correlated with RNA yield. In the study, recently diagnosed type 1 diabetes patients and matched healthy donors were compared on the TCRB repertoires of their sorted circulating CD4+ T cell subsets. Regulatory and stem cell-like memory subsets were obtained from only 8 patients and about eight healthy donors, while naive and central memory subsets were obtained from all 30 or so donors. General conclusions and limits of the study: The naive, central memory and regulatory TCRB repertoires appeared to resemble one another more closely among patients than among healthy donors. In all four CD4+ subsets, TCRB CDR3 length was moderately but significantly shorter in type 1 diabetes patients. HLA sub-analyses involved small numbers of individuals, so any influence of HLA type on TCRB rearrangement remained unresolved. Because cDNA rather than genomic DNA was sequenced, highly expressing activated cells could have been over-represented, although no difference in activation and CD3 levels was found between groups. At VDJ recombination sites, type 1 diabetes patients had fewer insertions and more deleted nucleotides, which implies abnormalities in thymic rearrangement. PCR may preferentially amplify shorter templates, but because patient and control samples were amplified and corrected together, any resulting skew would affect both groups equally.

A single peripheral blood draw of 95 to 150 mL on average was collected from each donor into heparinised tubes. A BD FACSAria II was used to sort naive, central memory, regulatory and stem cell-like memory CD4+ T cells with a panel that included CD45RO, CCR7, CD25, CD127, CD95 and CD27. All sorted populations exceeded 95% purity. PBMCs were separated immediately by Lymphoprep density gradient centrifugation and were stained directly, without being cultured. So that batch effects would be minimized, each experiment stained and sorted samples in pairs, pairing one healthy donor with one patient. The CDR3 covers 14 residues, taking in both the cysteine and the phenylalanine. Here the CDR3 DNA is all that survives: 42 bases in frame from base 1. From a lookup of the germline V gene, CDR1 and CDR2 are SGHVS and FQNEAQ. The junction carries 13 bases between V and J, which are trimmed by 3 bases and 7 bases respectively.

This clone appeared a few times. No cognate antigen has been identified for it. Base quality data are lacking; no much larger clone is found one base away. The High Capacity cDNA Reverse Transcription Kit was used to reverse transcribe all of the isolated RNA, meaning that expressed TCRB transcripts were what got sequenced. Naive, central memory and regulatory T cell samples underwent deep immunoSEQ sequencing, averaging around 3.9 million total reads per sample. After sorted cells were lysed in RLT buffer, RNA was extracted with DNase-treated RNeasy Micro or Mini kits, with the choice depending on cell number. To prevent cross-contamination, each cell subset was processed individually, whereas patient and healthy donor samples were processed jointly. The immunoSEQ multiplex PCR was used to amplify TCRB sequences from cDNA, generating 87-bp fragments that spanned the CDR3 region. Sequencing of the amplicons was performed on the Illumina HiSeq platform. The published analysis was carried out like this. PCR bias was corrected computationally using synthetic template baselines, and reads within Hamming distance 2 were collapsed, with unmergeable singletons discarded. Reads were aligned against IMGT to assign V, D and J genes, CDR3 length and insertions or deletions at six rearrangement sites. Within each subset, clonotype counts were normalized to the number of sorted cells before true diversity and Gini coefficients were calculated with the tcR R package. The overlap coefficient, calculated on TCRB nucleotide sequences, was used to quantify repertoire sharing. As a proxy for the pre-selection repertoire, out-of-frame TCRB sequences from naive cells were analyzed. TCRdb limited this immuneACCESS table to in-frame rearrangements with V and J called. A share of clones is missing; checked studies link under half to unresolved V genes, and the rest is unexplained. Clonal size and the V and J genes are those of that table, whereas D and trimming came from the DNA. This sample gives hundreds of thousands of clones in total; around 15% of them show up just once. Clones ranked in the top ten supply approximately 0.042% of the sample.

The chain is encoded by TRBV7-8 joined to TRBJ1-5, and the D gene may be TRBD1, 6 bases matching. Sequenced material: naive CD4+ T cells from blood. The cell subset or site label here, explained by the study, means: true naive CD4+ T cells. The clonotype originates from a man younger than 35 with type 1 diabetes. The CDR3: CASSFGGDGQPQHF. The bases read TGTGCCAGCAGCTTTGGGGGCGACGGACAGCCCCAGCATTTT.